Listed here are 32 T cell receptor beta chains from one sample, sequenced in a study of control samples from healthy donors and cancer patients. Profiling relied on immunoSEQ multiplex PCR, and the TCRdb table lists in-frame clones only, not all of them. The sample shows 91,000 or so clones, 80% to 95% of them seen only once. Input material: blood. The receptors derive from a woman aged 30 to 39 in good health.

This clone appeared once. The chain carries TRBV28 and TRBJ1-1, with no clear D. V was pared by 8 bases and J by 1 base, with 17 bases between. This CDR3 has 15 residues. The germline V gene encodes CDR1 MDHEN and CDR2 SYDVKM. CDR3 protein: CASCPPGLSNTEAFF. CDR3 bases: TGTGCCAGCTGCCCCCCGGGTTTGTCGAACACTGAAGCTTTCTTT.

The CDR3 sequence: CASSLGEGLLQETQYF. The CDR3 region has the DNA TGTGCCAGCAGCTTAGGGGAGGGGCTACTACAAGAGACCCAGTACTTC. J is TRBJ2-5 and V is TRBV11-2; 7 bases fit TRBD2. The V segment lost 1 base and the J segment 2 bases; nucleotides outside the gene matches: 7. CDR1 and CDR2 from the germline V gene are SGHAT and FQNNGV. The CDR3 sequence is 16 residues long.

The V and J genes are TRBV6-5 and TRBJ1-3, with no clear D. The CDR3 has 14 amino acids. The V end was cut by 4 bases, the J end by 4 bases, with 11 bases between. Germline values: CDR1 MNHEY, CDR2 SVGAGI. The CDR3 sequence is CASSSLGLGNTIYF. The CDR3 DNA is TGTGCCAGCAGTTCCCTAGGCCTCGGAAACACCATATATTTT.

V is TRBV27 and J is TRBJ2-3; D perhaps matches TRBD2 (6 bases). V lost 2 bases and J lost 2, with 14 bases in between. This CDR3 region has 16 residues. Germline V gives CDR1 MNHEY, CDR2 SMNVEV (reference sequence). In DNA, the CDR3 is TGTGCCAGCAGTTTAGTCAGCCTAGCGAACACAGATACGCAGTATTTT. Its translation is CASSLVSLANTDTQYF.

The J gene is TRBJ2-1, the V gene TRBV9; 11 nucleotides agree with TRBD2. Germline CDR1 reads SGDLS; CDR2 reads YYNGEE. This CDR3 has 17 residues. Trimming cost V 0 bases and J 0 bases; bases outside gene matches: 2. For the CDR3, the DNA is TGTGCCAGCAGCGTAGTAGCGGGGGGGGTCTCCTACAATGAGCAGTTCTTC. Translated, it gives CASSVVAGGVSYNEQFF. The full variable domain, with the rest looked up from reference TRBV9 and TRBJ2-1, is DSGVTQTPKHLITATGQRVTLRCSPRSGDLSVYWYQQSLDQGLQFLIQYYNGEERAKGNILERFSAQQFPDLHSELNLSSLELGDSALYFCASSVVAGGVSYNEQFFGPGTRLTVL.

The gene calls are TRBV9 and TRBJ1-3; 7 bases align to TRBD1. The trim removed 2 bases at V and 3 bases at J, leaving 5 bases unmatched. The CDR3 covers 15 residues. Germline CDR1 reads SGDLS; CDR2 reads YYNGEE. The CDR3 DNA reads TGTGCCAGCAGCGTGCAGGGGGGTGGTGGAAACACCATATATTTT. It specifies CASSVQGGGGNTIYF.

This clone was seen a single time. V gene TRBV3-1 (or the pseudogene TRBV3-2) combines with J gene TRBJ1-1; D possibly corresponds to TRBD1 (5 bases). V was cut by 4 bases and J by 7 bases, with 13 bases left in between. CDR1 and CDR2 (germline): LGHDT, YNNKEL (reference sequence). The CDR3 runs 13 residues. CDR3 bases: TGTGCCAGCAGCCTCCTGACAGTTAATGAAGCTTTCTTT. Protein product: CASSLLTVNEAFF.

CDR3: CASSYGQGGGYTF. In DNA, the CDR3 is TGTGCCAGCAGTTACGGACAGGGCGGAGGCTACACCTTC. J is TRBJ1-2 and V is TRBV28; 8 bases match TRBD1. Germline assignment: CDR1 MDHEN and CDR2 SYDVKM. The trim removed 4 bases at V and 8 bases at J, leaving 6 bases unmatched. The CDR3 consists of 13 residues.

This sequence joins TRBV19 and TRBJ2-1, with TRBD1 identical over 9 bases. This CDR3 contains 15 residues. The junction had 7 bases not matched to a gene; V was cut back by 5 bases and J by 5 bases. Germline V gives CDR1 LNHDA, CDR2 SQIVND (reference sequence). CDR3 in DNA: TGTGCCAGTAGTTTACAGGGGGCGCCCCACAATGAGCAGTTCTTC. Amino acids: CASSLQGAPHNEQFF.

The chain is built from TRBV3-1 (or the pseudogene TRBV3-2) and TRBJ1-1; TRBD1 matches 12 bases. V gave up 7 bases and J gave up 4 bases; unmatched junction bases: 7. CDR3 size: 15 residues. From germline, CDR1 is LGHDT and CDR2 YNNKEL (reference sequence). The CDR3 sequence is CASTPGTGGITEAFF. DNA for the CDR3: TGTGCCAGCACCCCCGGGACAGGGGGCATCACTGAAGCTTTCTTT.

The chain joins TRBV7-2 to TRBJ1-5; the D is unclear. The length of the CDR3 is 15 residues. Between the trimmed V and J ends, which lost 4 bases and 4 bases, there was a span of 14 bases. CDR1 is SGHTA and CDR2 is FQGNSA in the germline V gene. As DNA, the CDR3 is TGTGCCAGCAGCTCCAGCCCAAGCTCAAATCAGCCCCAGCATTTT. This translates into CASSSSPSSNQPQHF.

The chain couples TRBV19 to TRBJ2-7; the D gene is possibly TRBD1 (6 bases). Trimming took 4 bases from V and 2 from J, leaving 18 bases between them. Germline V CDR1 and CDR2: LNHDA, SQIVND (reference sequence). This CDR3 is built from 16 residues. CDR3 amino acids: CASSTLTGTLPYEQYF. CDR3 DNA sequence: TGTGCCAGTAGTACCCTCACTGGGACACTACCCTACGAGCAGTACTTC.

The chain joins TRBV13 to TRBJ1-5, with D unclear. Germline V lookup: CDR1 PRHDT, CDR2 FYEKMQ (reference sequence). The CDR3 runs 14 residues. Trimming cost V 6 bases and J 10 bases, with 19 bases left between them. The CDR3 nucleotides read TGTGCCAGCAGTTCCGGACGGCTCAATCGTCCCCAGCATTTT. Its translation: CASSSGRLNRPQHF.

The chain uses TRBV5-1 and TRBJ1-4; 9 bases agree with TRBD1. Germline CDR1 is SGHRS and CDR2 is YFSETQ. The CDR3 length is 14 residues. Trimming removed 2 bases from V and 6 bases from J; junction bases left unmatched: 2. CDR3 loop: CASSFGTGYEKLFF. Here the CDR3 DNA reads TGCGCCAGCAGCTTCGGGACAGGGTATGAAAAACTGTTTTTT.

The genes are TRBV28 and TRBJ1-6; D may be TRBD1 (5 bases). Germline V CDR1 and CDR2: MDHEN, SYDVKM. Trimming pared 3 bases from V and 10 bases from J, leaving 19 bases between. The CDR3 is 16 residues long. The CDR3: CASSFYRTISGSPLHF. The CDR3 DNA is TGTGCCAGCAGTTTTTACAGGACCATCTCAGGGTCACCCCTCCACTTT.

This clone is a singleton in its sample. The chain couples TRBV7-6 to TRBJ1-4; D possibly corresponds to TRBD1 (5 bases). The V end lost 1 base, the J end lost 4 bases, and 13 bases lay between the germline ends. The germline V gene has CDR1 SGHVS and CDR2 FNYEAQ. The CDR3 is 16 residues long. The CDR3 DNA is TGTGCCAGCAGCTTAGGTCAGCGGGGCCTTAATGAAAAACTGTTTTTT. The encoded protein is CASSLGQRGLNEKLFF.

The chain couples TRBV10-1 to TRBJ1-4, with 7 bases aligning to TRBD1. The CDR3 has 13 residues. V was pared by 5 bases and J by 5 bases, with 2 bases of the junction left unmatched. CDR1 and CDR2 (germline): WNHNN, SYGVQD (reference sequence). CDR3 sequence reads: CASSRTGNEKLFF. The CDR3 coding sequence is TGCGCCAGCAGTCGGACAGGAAATGAAAAACTGTTTTTT.

The rearrangement joins TRBV3-1 (or the pseudogene TRBV3-2) to TRBJ1-2; 10 nucleotides align to TRBD1. With 5 bases clipped from V and 8 bases from J, the junction kept 11 bases outside the gene matches. The CDR3 consists of 15 residues. Germline V gene sequence: CDR1 LGHDT, CDR2 YNNKEL (reference sequence). CDR3: CASSWYRTGGEGYTF. CDR3 in DNA: TGTGCCAGCAGCTGGTACAGGACAGGGGGGGAAGGCTACACCTTC.

The chain recombines TRBV7-8 with TRBJ1-1, with D maybe TRBD1 (5 bases). V lost 2 bases and J 5 bases, leaving 12 bases between the germline ends. The germline CDR1 and CDR2 sequences are SGHVS and FQNEAQ. This CDR3 contains 14 residues. For the CDR3, the DNA is TGTGCCAGCAGCTTATTCAGGGCGAATACTGAAGCTTTCTTT. Translating gives CASSLFRANTEAFF.

The chain employs TRBV28 and TRBJ2-1; 7 bases fit TRBD1. Germline CDR1 and CDR2: MDHEN and SYDVKM. Losses at the gene ends were 6 bases for V and 2 bases for J; bases not matched to a gene: 7. The CDR3 runs to 15 residues. The CDR3 region is CASRVTGVAYNEQFF. DNA for the CDR3: TGTGCCAGCAGGGTAACAGGGGTCGCCTACAATGAGCAGTTCTTC.

The gene calls are TRBV19 and TRBJ2-2; possible D gene TRBD2, 6 bases. Germline V CDR1 and CDR2: LNHDA, SQIVND (reference sequence). There are 14 residues in the CDR3. Trimming pared 5 bases from V and 3 bases from J, leaving 10 bases between. The CDR3 loop reads CASSFRGDTGELFF. The CDR3 coding sequence is TGTGCCAGTAGTTTCCGCGGGGACACCGGGGAGCTGTTTTTT.

This chain links TRBV24-1 with TRBJ2-2, with TRBD1 matching 9 bases. With V trimmed by 6 bases and J by 9 bases, 10 bases remained unmatched. Looked up from germline, CDR1 is KGHDR and CDR2 is SFDVKD. The CDR3 runs to 15 residues. This CDR3 is CATSSRQGGSRELFF. CDR3 coding DNA: TGTGCCACCAGTTCTAGACAGGGGGGATCCAGGGAGCTGTTTTTT.

This clone appeared once. The chain carries TRBV5-1 and TRBJ2-5; 8 bases map to TRBD1. The CDR3 is 13 residues long. Germline loops: CDR1 SGHRS, CDR2 YFSETQ. J lost 4 bases, V lost 4 bases, and 3 bases had no gene match. In DNA, the CDR3 is TGCGCCAGCAGCCTGGACAGGGTAGAGACCCAGTACTTC. Encoded protein: CASSLDRVETQYF.

The chain employs TRBV6-6 and TRBJ1-6; 8 bases agree with TRBD1. Germline V CDR1 and CDR2: MNHNY, SVGAGI (reference sequence). V gave up 4 bases and J gave up 8 bases; unmatched junction bases: 4. The CDR3 extends over 14 amino acids. CDR3 loop: CASSSDRGHSPLHF. CDR3 sequence (DNA): TGTGCCAGCAGTTCTGACAGGGGTCATTCACCCCTCCACTTT.

Note on this clone: The same CDR3 can be traced to other DNA sequences in this sample. The V call is TRBV3-1 (or the pseudogene TRBV3-2), the J call TRBJ1-1; D is unclear. Germline CDR1 reads LGHDT; CDR2 reads YNNKEL (reference sequence). V was trimmed by 4 bases and J by 1 base, leaving 7 bases between them. This CDR3 has 13 residues. CDR3 coding DNA: TGTGCCAGCAGCCCCGACGGGAACACTGAAGCTTTCTTT. This codes for CASSPDGNTEAFF.

The V call is TRBV18, the J call TRBJ1-2; D remains unclear. CDR3 length equals 13 residues. V was shortened by 2 bases and J by 8 bases, with 12 bases between the two germline ends. Germline-derived CDR1 and CDR2 are KGHSH and LQKENI. For the CDR3, the DNA is TGTGCCAGCTCACCAGGGATAACGTTCGGCTACACCTTC. Translated, it gives CASSPGITFGYTF.

The rearrangement links TRBV24-1 to TRBJ1-2; 8 bases are a match to TRBD1. Germline V gene data show CDR1 as KGHDR and CDR2 as SFDVKD. V shed 4 bases and J 6 bases; nucleotides not matched to a gene: 9. This CDR3 spans 15 amino acids. CDR3 DNA sequence: TGTGCCACCAGTGACCCCGGACAGGGTGTTAATGGCTACACCTTC. This sequence encodes CATSDPGQGVNGYTF.

The rearrangement joins TRBV5-1 to TRBJ1-2; no clear D gene. Trimming shortened V by 4 bases and J by 4 bases, and 8 bases separated the two germline ends. The CDR3 runs to 12 residues. In germline, CDR1 is SGHRS, CDR2 YFSETQ. The CDR3: CASSPDTYGYTF. DNA for the CDR3: TGCGCCAGCAGCCCAGACACCTATGGCTACACCTTC.

The genes are TRBV28 and TRBJ1-1, with D maybe TRBD1 (5 bases). Germline V gene sequence: CDR1 MDHEN, CDR2 SYDVKM. CDR3 length equals 16 residues. Trimming shortened V by 2 bases and J by 1 base, and 14 bases separated the two germline ends. DNA for the CDR3: TGTGCCAGCAGTTTAGGGGGAGGCGGGGGGAACACTGAAGCTTTCTTT. Translated: CASSLGGGGGNTEAFF.

The rearrangement uses TRBV7-9 and TRBJ1-5, with D possibly being TRBD1 (5 bases). Germline V CDR1 and CDR2: SEHNR, FQNEAQ (reference sequence). This CDR3 spans 14 amino acids. Trimming cost V 1 base and J 7 bases, with 11 bases left between them. The CDR3 region is CASSLVTETQPQHF. For the CDR3, the DNA is TGTGCCAGCAGCTTAGTGACAGAGACGCAGCCCCAGCATTTT.

The chain couples TRBV19 to TRBJ2-7; unclear D gene. Germline assignment: CDR1 LNHDA and CDR2 SQIVND (reference sequence). V was pared by 5 bases and J by 6 bases, with 8 bases between. This CDR3 region has 11 residues. The CDR3 sequence: CASSSSLEQYF. CDR3 DNA: TGTGCCAGTAGTTCCAGTCTCGAGCAGTACTTC.

V and J are TRBV6-5 and TRBJ1-5; no definite D call. Germline CDR1 and CDR2: MNHEY and SVGAGI. Between the trimmed V and J ends, which lost 4 bases and 0 bases, there was a span of 10 bases. The CDR3 is made up of 15 amino acids. The CDR3 DNA reads TGTGCCAGCAGTTCGGACGGTAATAGCAATCAGCCCCAGCATTTT. Protein: CASSSDGNSNQPQHF.